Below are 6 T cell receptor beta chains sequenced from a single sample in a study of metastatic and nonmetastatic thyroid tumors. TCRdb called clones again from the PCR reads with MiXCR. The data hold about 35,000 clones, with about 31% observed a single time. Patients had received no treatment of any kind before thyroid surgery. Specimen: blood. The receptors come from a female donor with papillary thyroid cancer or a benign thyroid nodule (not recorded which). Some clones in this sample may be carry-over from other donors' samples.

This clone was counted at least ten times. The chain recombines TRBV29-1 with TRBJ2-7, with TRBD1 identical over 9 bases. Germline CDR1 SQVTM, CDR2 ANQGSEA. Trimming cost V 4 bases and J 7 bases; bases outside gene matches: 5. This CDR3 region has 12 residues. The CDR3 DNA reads TGCAGCGTTGTGGGACAGGGAAAAGAGCAGTACTTC. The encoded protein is CSVVGQGKEQYF.

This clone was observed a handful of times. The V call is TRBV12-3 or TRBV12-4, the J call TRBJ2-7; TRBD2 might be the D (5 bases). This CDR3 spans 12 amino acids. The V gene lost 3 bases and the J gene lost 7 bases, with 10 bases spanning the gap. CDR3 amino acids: CASSFSRGEQYF. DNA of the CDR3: TGTGCCAGCAGTTTTTCAAGAGGGGAGCAGTACTTC.

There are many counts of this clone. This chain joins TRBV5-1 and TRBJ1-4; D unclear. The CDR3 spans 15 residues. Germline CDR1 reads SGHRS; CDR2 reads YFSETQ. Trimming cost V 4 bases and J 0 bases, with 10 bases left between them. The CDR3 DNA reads TGCGCCAGCAGCCTGGCCGAGGCAACTAATGAAAAACTGTTTTTT. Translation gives CASSLAEATNEKLFF.

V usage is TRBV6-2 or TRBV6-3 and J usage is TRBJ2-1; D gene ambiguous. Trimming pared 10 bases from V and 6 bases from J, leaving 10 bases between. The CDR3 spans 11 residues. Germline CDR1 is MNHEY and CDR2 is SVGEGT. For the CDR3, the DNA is TGTGCCATAAGCCAGGCCAATGAGCAGTTCTTC. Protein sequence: CAISQANEQFF.

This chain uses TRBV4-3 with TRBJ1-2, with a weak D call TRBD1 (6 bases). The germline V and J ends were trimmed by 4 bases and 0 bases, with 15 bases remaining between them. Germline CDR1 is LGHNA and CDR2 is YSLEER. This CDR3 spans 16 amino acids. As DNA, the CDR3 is TGCGCCAGCAGCCGCGGGGGCGACGGGACTAACTATGGCTACACCTTC. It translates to CASSRGGDGTNYGYTF.

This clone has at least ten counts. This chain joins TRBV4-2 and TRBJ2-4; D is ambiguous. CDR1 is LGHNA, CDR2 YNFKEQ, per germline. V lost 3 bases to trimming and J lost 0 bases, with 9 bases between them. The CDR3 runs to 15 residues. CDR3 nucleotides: TGTGCCAGCAGCCAGAGTACACTAGCCAAAAACATTCAGTACTTC. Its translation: CASSQSTLAKNIQYF.